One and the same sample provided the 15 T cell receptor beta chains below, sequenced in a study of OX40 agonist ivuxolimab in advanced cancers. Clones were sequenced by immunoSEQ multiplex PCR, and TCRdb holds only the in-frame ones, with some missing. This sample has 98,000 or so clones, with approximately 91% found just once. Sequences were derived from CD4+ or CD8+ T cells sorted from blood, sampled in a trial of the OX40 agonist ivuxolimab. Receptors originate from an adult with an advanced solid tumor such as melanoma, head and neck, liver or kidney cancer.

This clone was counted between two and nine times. The CDR3 loop is CASSLKPLSNQPQHF. The CDR3 DNA reads TGTGCCAGCAGTTTGAAACCCCTTAGCAATCAGCCCCAGCATTTT. The chain joins TRBV6-5 to TRBJ1-5; D is undetermined. V gave up 4 bases and J gave up 0 bases, with 10 bases separating them. The CDR3 runs to 15 residues. Germline CDR1 reads MNHEY; CDR2 reads SVGAGI.

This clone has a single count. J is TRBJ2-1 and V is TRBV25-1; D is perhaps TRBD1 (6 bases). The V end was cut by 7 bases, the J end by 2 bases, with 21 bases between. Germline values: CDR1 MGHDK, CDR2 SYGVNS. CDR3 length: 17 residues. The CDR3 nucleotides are TGTGCCAGCATGAAAGGAGTCGTAGGACAGACCTACAATGAGCAGTTCTTC. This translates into CASMKGVVGQTYNEQFF.

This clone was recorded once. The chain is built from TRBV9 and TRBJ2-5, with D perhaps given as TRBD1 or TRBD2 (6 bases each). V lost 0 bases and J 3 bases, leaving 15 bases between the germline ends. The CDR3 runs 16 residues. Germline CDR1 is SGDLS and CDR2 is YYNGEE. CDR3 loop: CASSVGGADRKETQYF. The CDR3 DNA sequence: TGTGCCAGCAGCGTAGGGGGGGCAGACCGAAAAGAGACCCAGTACTTC.

CDR3 loop: CAISETGVGETQYF. CDR3 in DNA: TGTGCCATCAGTGAGACAGGGGTTGGAGAGACCCAGTACTTC. This rearrangement joins TRBV10-3 to TRBJ2-5, with 7 positions matching TRBD1. V lost 2 bases and J lost 4; bases outside the gene matches: 4. CDR1 and CDR2 from the germline V gene are ENHRY and SYGVKD. This CDR3 contains 14 residues.

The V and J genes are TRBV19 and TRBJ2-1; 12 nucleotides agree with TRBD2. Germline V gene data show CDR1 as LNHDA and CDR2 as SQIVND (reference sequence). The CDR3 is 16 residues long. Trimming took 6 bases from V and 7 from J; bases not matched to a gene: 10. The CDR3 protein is CASRRARTSGKNEQFF. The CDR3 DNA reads TGTGCCAGTAGAAGAGCGCGGACTAGCGGGAAGAATGAGCAGTTCTTC.

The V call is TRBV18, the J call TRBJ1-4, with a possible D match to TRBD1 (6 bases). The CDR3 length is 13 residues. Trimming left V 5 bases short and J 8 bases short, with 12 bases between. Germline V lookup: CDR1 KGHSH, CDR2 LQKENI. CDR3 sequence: CASSGGRLEKLFF. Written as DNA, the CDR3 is TGTGCCAGCTCAGGGGGCCGCCTGGAAAAACTGTTTTTT.

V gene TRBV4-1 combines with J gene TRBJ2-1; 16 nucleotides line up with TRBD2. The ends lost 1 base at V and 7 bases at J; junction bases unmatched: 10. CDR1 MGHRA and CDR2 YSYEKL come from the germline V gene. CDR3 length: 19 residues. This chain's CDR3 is CASSQGGTSGRAIVNEQFF. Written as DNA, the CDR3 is TGCGCCAGCAGCCAAGGCGGGACTAGCGGGAGGGCCATAGTGAATGAGCAGTTCTTC.

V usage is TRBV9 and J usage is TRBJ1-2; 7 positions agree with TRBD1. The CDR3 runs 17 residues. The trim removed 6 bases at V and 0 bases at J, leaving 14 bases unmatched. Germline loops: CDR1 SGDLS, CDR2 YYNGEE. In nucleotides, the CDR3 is TGTGCCAGCACTACAGGGGAATTCCCCCTAACTAACTATGGCTACACCTTC. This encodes CASTTGEFPLTNYGYTF.

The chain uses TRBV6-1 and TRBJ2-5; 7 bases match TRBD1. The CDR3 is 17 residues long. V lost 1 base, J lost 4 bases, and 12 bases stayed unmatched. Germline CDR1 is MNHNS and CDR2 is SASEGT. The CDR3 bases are TGTGCCAGCAGTGAAGATATGCGGACACCAGGGGGAGAGACCCAGTACTTC. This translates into CASSEDMRTPGGETQYF.

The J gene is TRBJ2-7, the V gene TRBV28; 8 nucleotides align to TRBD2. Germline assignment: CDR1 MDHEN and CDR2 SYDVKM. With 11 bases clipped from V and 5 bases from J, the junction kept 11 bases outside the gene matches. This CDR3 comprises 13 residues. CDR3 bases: TGTGCCGTAACAGCGGGAGTGGGACACGAGCAGTACTTC. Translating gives CAVTAGVGHEQYF.

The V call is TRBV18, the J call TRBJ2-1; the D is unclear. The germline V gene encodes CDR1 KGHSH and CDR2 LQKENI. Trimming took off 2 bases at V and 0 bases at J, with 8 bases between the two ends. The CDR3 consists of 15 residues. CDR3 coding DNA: TGTGCCAGCTCACCATTTAGGAGCTCCTACAATGAGCAGTTCTTC. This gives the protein CASSPFRSSYNEQFF. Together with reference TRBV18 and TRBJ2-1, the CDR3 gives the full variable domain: NAGVMQNPRHLVRRRGQEARLRCSPMKGHSHVYWYRQLPEEGLKFMVYLQKENIIDESGMPKERFSAEFPKEGPSILRIQQVVRGDSAAYFCASSPFRSSYNEQFFGPGTRLTVL.

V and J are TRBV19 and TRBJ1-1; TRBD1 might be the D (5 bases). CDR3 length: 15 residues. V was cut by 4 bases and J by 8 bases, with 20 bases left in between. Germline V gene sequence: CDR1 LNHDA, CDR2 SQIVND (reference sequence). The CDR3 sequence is CASSTLYSAGTEAFF. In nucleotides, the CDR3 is TGTGCCAGTAGTACCCTTTATAGTGCAGGGACGGAAGCTTTCTTT.

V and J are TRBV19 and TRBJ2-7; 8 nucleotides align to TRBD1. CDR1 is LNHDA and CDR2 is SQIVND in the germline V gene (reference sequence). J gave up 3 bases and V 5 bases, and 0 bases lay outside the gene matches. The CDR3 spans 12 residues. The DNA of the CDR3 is TGTGCCAGTAGTGACAGGGGCTACGAGCAGTACTTC. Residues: CASSDRGYEQYF.

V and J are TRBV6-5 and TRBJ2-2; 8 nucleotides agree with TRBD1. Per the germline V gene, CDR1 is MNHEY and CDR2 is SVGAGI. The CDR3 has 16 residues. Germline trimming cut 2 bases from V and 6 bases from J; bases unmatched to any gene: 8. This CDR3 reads CASSYAGGDRAGELFF. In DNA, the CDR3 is TGTGCCAGCAGTTACGCAGGGGGCGATCGGGCCGGGGAGCTGTTTTTT.

In DNA, the CDR3 is TGTGCCAGCAGTAGAGCCCCCACAGCTTCCTACGAGCAGTACTTC. Amino acid sequence: CASSRAPTASYEQYF. The chain carries TRBV6-5 and TRBJ2-7; D is unclear. Trimming shortened V by 5 bases and J by 1 base, and 15 bases separated the two germline ends. Germline loops: CDR1 MNHEY, CDR2 SVGAGI. The CDR3 extends over 15 amino acids.